Below are 23 T cell receptor beta chains sequenced from a single sample in a study of graft-versus-host responses after intestinal transplantation. Their recognized antigens are unknown. Sequencing was performed with immunoSEQ multiplex PCR; in TCRdb, only in-frame clones are kept and a portion is missing. Of 35,000 to 45,000 clones in the sample, roughly 94% were seen once. Sequences were derived from unstimulated CD4+ T cells sorted from spleen or lymph node cells, sampled before transplant. Receptors were obtained from a human donor who was the organ donor for an intestinal transplant.

This chain connects TRBV28 to TRBJ1-3, with D unclear. Per the germline V gene, CDR1 is MDHEN and CDR2 is SYDVKM. The ends were cut back, 6 bases at V and 0 bases at J, with 18 bases in the middle. This CDR3 region has 17 residues. CDR3 nucleotide sequence: TGTGCCAGCAGCTCTTATGTAGATGCCCGCTCTGGAAACACCATATATTTT. Translated, it gives CASSSYVDARSGNTIYF.

The V call is TRBV5-1, the J call TRBJ2-1, with D perhaps matching TRBD1 (5 bases). Germline values: CDR1 SGHRS, CDR2 YFSETQ. Deletions cut 0 bases from V and 0 bases from J, with 13 bases between. The CDR3 sequence is 17 residues long. Here the CDR3 reads CASSLVPTGSSYNEQFF. Here the CDR3 DNA reads TGCGCCAGCAGCTTGGTTCCAACAGGCAGCTCCTACAATGAGCAGTTCTTC.

The chain recombines TRBV27 with TRBJ1-5; D ambiguous. V lost 1 base and J 4 bases, leaving 8 bases between the germline ends. The V gene's germline CDR1 is MNHEY and CDR2 SMNVEV (reference sequence). The length of the CDR3 is 14 residues. The CDR3 DNA sequence: TGTGCCAGCAGTTTATACAATGGAAATCAGCCCCAGCATTTT. It specifies CASSLYNGNQPQHF.

Comments on this clone: Other DNA sequences of this sample code for an identical CDR3. This chain connects TRBV30 to TRBJ1-2, with D unclear. The ends were cut back, 0 bases at V and 5 bases at J, with 4 bases in the middle. The CDR3 is 11 residues long. Per the germline V gene, CDR1 is GTSNPN and CDR2 is SVGIG (reference sequence). The CDR3 bases are TGTGCCTGGAGTGTAGGGTATGGCTACACCTTC. Translated, it gives CAWSVGYGYTF.

J is TRBJ1-1 and V is TRBV19, with D hard to call. Per the germline V gene, CDR1 is LNHDA and CDR2 is SQIVND (reference sequence). The CDR3 has 14 amino acids. V lost 3 bases, J lost 0 bases, and 8 bases lay in between. The CDR3 here is CASSILGVNTEAFF. Here the CDR3 DNA reads TGTGCCAGTAGTATCCTGGGTGTGAACACTGAAGCTTTCTTT.

The CDR3 region has the DNA TGTGCCAGCAGCCCCTCTGGACGGGCAGAGACCCAGTACTTC. Translating it yields CASSPSGRAETQYF. The chain links TRBV7-2 to TRBJ2-5; D remains unclear. This CDR3 comprises 14 residues. The V end lost 5 bases, the J end lost 4 bases, and 14 bases lay between the germline ends. Germline loops: CDR1 SGHTA, CDR2 FQGNSA.

The chain combines TRBV7-3 with TRBJ2-1; 14 nucleotides line up with TRBD2. CDR3 length: 15 amino acids. V shed 4 bases and J 6 bases; nucleotides not matched to a gene: 2. Germline CDR1 is SGHTA and CDR2 is FQGTGA. The CDR3: CASSSGLAGVNEQFF. As DNA, the CDR3 is TGTGCCAGCAGCTCGGGACTAGCGGGAGTCAATGAGCAGTTCTTC.

The chain carries TRBV19 and TRBJ2-1, with D uncertain. Germline loops: CDR1 LNHDA, CDR2 SQIVND (reference sequence). V was trimmed by 5 bases and J by 4 bases, leaving 6 bases between them. This CDR3 has 12 residues. The CDR3: CASSQGYNEQFF. CDR3 DNA: TGTGCCAGTAGTCAAGGTTACAATGAGCAGTTCTTC.

The rearrangement joins TRBV6-6 to TRBJ1-1, with D possibly TRBD1 on 5 matching bases. The CDR3 is 11 amino acids. V was clipped by 2 bases and J by 8 bases, with 6 bases between them. Germline V gives CDR1 MNHNY, CDR2 SVGAGI (reference sequence). CDR3 amino acids: CASSYRGEAFF. The CDR3 DNA is TGTGCCAGCAGTTACAGGGGCGAAGCTTTCTTT.

V is TRBV27 and J is TRBJ1-6, with TRBD1 identical over 9 bases. The CDR3 runs 13 residues. Per germline, CDR1 MNHEY and CDR2 SMNVEV (reference sequence). With 5 bases clipped from V and 9 bases from J, the junction kept 2 bases outside the gene matches. The CDR3 DNA is TGTGCCAGCAGTGCGGACAGGGGTTCACCCCTCCACTTT. It codes for CASSADRGSPLHF.

The chain recombines TRBV4-2 with TRBJ1-5, with 8 bases aligning to TRBD1. Germline CDR1 and CDR2: LGHNA and YNFKEQ. V was pared by 1 base and J by 6 bases, with 5 bases of the junction left unmatched. CDR3 length equals 15 residues. In nucleotides, the CDR3 is TGTGCCAGCAGCCAAGTAGGGCAGGGGGCTCAGCCCCAGCATTTT. Its protein product is CASSQVGQGAQPQHF.

The rearrangement joins TRBV5-1 to TRBJ2-5; D is tentatively TRBD1 or TRBD2 (6 bases each). V was trimmed by 0 bases and J by 5 bases, leaving 14 bases between them. This CDR3 is 15 amino acids long. The germline V gene has CDR1 SGHRS and CDR2 YFSETQ. CDR3 sequence (DNA): TGCGCCAGCAGCTTGGTCGGGGGCACCAGGGAGACCCAGTACTTC. This sequence encodes CASSLVGGTRETQYF.

The genes are TRBV7-9 and TRBJ1-2; TRBD1 matches at 9 bases. This CDR3 has 17 residues. Germline lookup yields CDR1 SEHNR and CDR2 FQNEAQ (reference sequence). Unmatched junction bases numbered 12, after V lost 5 bases and J lost 2 bases. The CDR3 DNA is TGTGCCAGCAGCCCGACACAGGGGGCTAGGGAGAACTATGGCTACACCTTC. Translation: CASSPTQGARENYGYTF.

V and J are TRBV5-1 and TRBJ2-3; D perhaps matches TRBD1 (6 bases). Trimming left V 8 bases short and J 3 bases short, with 22 bases between. Germline CDR1 and CDR2: SGHRS and YFSETQ. The CDR3 extends over 16 amino acids. In nucleotides, the CDR3 is TGCGCCAGTCGTACCCTCCGGCAGGGGCGGACAGATACGCAGTATTTT. Amino acids: CASRTLRQGRTDTQYF.

The chain employs TRBV6-5 and TRBJ1-2, with TRBD1 as a possible D gene (5 bases). The CDR3 contains 15 residues. The germline V gene encodes CDR1 MNHEY and CDR2 SVGAGI. V shed 0 bases and J shed 0 bases, with 8 bases lying between them. The CDR3 loop reads CASSYSRDSNYGYTF. The CDR3 nucleotides read TGTGCCAGCAGTTACTCTCGGGACTCTAACTATGGCTACACCTTC.

This chain connects TRBV6-5 to TRBJ2-7; 9 bases agree with TRBD1. The CDR3 consists of 15 residues. Germline trimming cut 5 bases from V and 6 bases from J; bases unmatched to any gene: 11. CDR1 is MNHEY, CDR2 SVGAGI, per germline. The CDR3 nucleotides are TGTGCCAGCAGTCACCCCGGGACAGGGAGGGCCGAGCAGTACTTC. It codes for CASSHPGTGRAEQYF.

The chain carries TRBV30 and TRBJ1-3, with D unresolved. Germline values: CDR1 GTSNPN, CDR2 SVGIG (reference sequence). Trimming cost V 7 bases and J 0 bases, with 19 bases left between them. This CDR3 comprises 16 residues. CDR3 sequence (DNA): TGTGCCTACACGACCCGACGGATTAGCTCTGGAAACACCATATATTTT. Translated, it gives CAYTTRRISSGNTIYF.

The V call is TRBV10-3, the J call TRBJ2-3; the match to TRBD1 covers 7 bases. CDR1 and CDR2 (germline): ENHRY, SYGVKD. The CDR3 runs to 13 residues. J lost 1 base, V lost 5 bases, and 0 bases had no gene match. The CDR3 DNA reads TGTGCCATCAGTACAGGGGGCACAGATACGCAGTATTTT. Translation gives CAISTGGTDTQYF.

Note on this clone: The junction differs from germline at one of its ends, possibly a read error. This chain uses TRBV7-7 with TRBJ1-6; no reliable D call. Germline loops: CDR1 SSHAT, CDR2 FNYEAQ (reference sequence). The CDR3 is made up of 16 amino acids. The CDR3 region is CASSLARIGYNSPLHF. Here the CDR3 DNA reads TGTGCTAGCAGCTTAGCCAGGATAGGTTATAATTCACCCCTCCACTTT.

The chain links TRBV7-7 to TRBJ2-3, with TRBD2 matching 8 bases. The V and J ends lost 5 bases and 4 bases, in that order; junction bases with no gene match: 11. Germline CDR1 reads SSHAT; CDR2 reads FNYEAQ (reference sequence). The length of the CDR3 is 16 residues. CDR3 nucleotide sequence: TGTGCCAGCAGCCCCCTCGCCGGGGGGGCTGCAGATACGCAGTATTTT. It yields the protein CASSPLAGGAADTQYF.

The chain links TRBV13 to TRBJ2-5; D gene ambiguous. The germline V and J ends were trimmed by 1 base and 5 bases, with 8 bases remaining between them. The CDR3 totals 13 residues. CDR1 PRHDT and CDR2 FYEKMQ come from the germline V gene (reference sequence). The CDR3 protein is CASSLERRETQYF. Written as DNA, the CDR3 is TGTGCCAGCAGCTTAGAGCGAAGGGAGACCCAGTACTTC.

The J gene is TRBJ2-7, the V gene TRBV10-3; TRBD2 aligns across 10 bases. Germline CDR1 is ENHRY and CDR2 is SYGVKD. This CDR3 is 14 amino acids long. J was trimmed by 4 bases and V by 6 bases; bases with no gene match: 6. In DNA form, the CDR3 reads TGTGCCATCAGGGGGACTAGCGTCGGGTACGAGCAGTACTTC. This translates into CAIRGTSVGYEQYF.

The chain joins TRBV7-2 to TRBJ2-7; 14 positions agree with TRBD2. CDR3 length: 16 amino acids. J gave up 2 bases and V 5 bases, and 5 bases lay outside the gene matches. Germline CDR1 SGHTA, CDR2 FQGNSA. The chain's CDR3 is CASSRTSGGITYEQYF. The CDR3 DNA reads TGTGCCAGCAGCCGGACTAGCGGGGGGATAACCTACGAGCAGTACTTC.